This is a list of T cell receptor beta chains from one sample in a study of identical twins. TCRdb reprocessed the 5' RACE reads via MiXCR and lists one record per CDR3 protein. The sample contains about 690,000 distinct CDR3 sequences, 21% of which appear only once. The same data also went into a second study, on T cells expressing NK-cell markers.

Sequencing input: PBMCs. These receptors were obtained from a woman aged 18-29 years in good health. Each CDR3 is given with its conserved first and last residue. A D gene is named only where the DNA matches it firmly. Only part of the rows carry a size: once, few, many, or a class if the clone is expanded.

NA	TRBJ2-4	TRBV29-1	NA	TGCAGCGTTGAGGGGGGTACAAAAAACATTCAGTACTTC	CSVEGGTKNIQYF
TRBD2	TRBJ2-1	TRBV5-1	NA	TGCGCCAGCAGCAGCTGGACTAGATCCTACAATGAGCAGTTCTTC	CASSSWTRSYNEQFF
TRBD1	TRBJ1-2	TRBV6-1	few	TGTGCCAGCACAGATCTGACAGGGGCCTTGACCTATGGCTACACCTTC	CASTDLTGALTYGYTF
TRBD1	TRBJ1-6	TRBV12-3/TRBV12-4	NA	TGTGCCAGCAGTTTACCCGGGACAGAATCTTCACCCCTCCACTTT	CASSLPGTESSPLHF
NA	TRBJ2-3	TRBV5-1	NA	TGCGCCAGCAGCTTGAACCACGCAGATACGCAGTATTTT	CASSLNHADTQYF
NA	TRBJ2-1	TRBV9	few	TGTGCCAGCAGCCGGGGTAGGCAAAATGAGCAGTTCTTC	CASSRGRQNEQFF
TRBD2	TRBJ2-1	TRBV20-1	NA	TGCAGTGCTAACTCAAGGACTAGCGGGGCTTGGGATGAGCAGTTCTTC	CSANSRTSGAWDEQFF
NA	TRBJ1-2	TRBV12-3/TRBV12-4	many	TGTGCCAGCAGTCCAACAGGGTATGGCTACACCTTC	CASSPTGYGYTF
NA	TRBJ1-1	TRBV20-1	many	TGCAGTGCTAGAGACGGACAGACCGTGAACACTGAAGCTTTCTTT	CSARDGQTVNTEAFF
NA	TRBJ2-3	TRBV25-1	NA	TGTGCCAGCAGTGAATATCGCGTCGCAGGGTCGGGGGATACGCAGTATTTT	CASSEYRVAGSGDTQYF
NA	TRBJ1-1	TRBV20-1	NA	TGCAGTGCTAGTTCGACGGGCAACACTGAAGCTTTCTTT	CSASSTGNTEAFF
NA	TRBJ1-2	TRBV20-1	NA	TGCAGTGTACCCCGACCCAGCAACTATGGCTACACCTTC	CSVPRPSNYGYTF
NA	TRBJ2-7	TRBV11-3	NA	TGTGCCAGCAGCCCCCGAGGGAGGTCTGAAGAGCAGTACTTC	CASSPRGRSEEQYF
NA	TRBJ2-1	TRBV18	few	TGTGCCAGCTCACCACCCAATCGCGGTGACTACAATGAGCAGTTCTTC	CASSPPNRGDYNEQFF
NA	TRBJ2-3	TRBV20-1	few	TGCAGTGCTAGAGATCTCCCTCTAGCTTCTATAGCAGATACGCAGTATTTT	CSARDLPLASIADTQYF
NA	TRBJ2-5	TRBV20-1	NA	TGCAGTGCTAGAGACCCCCACAGGGCCTCCGGGGCCGGGGAGACCCAGTACTTC	CSARDPHRASGAGETQYF
NA	TRBJ2-3	TRBV1	NA	TGCACCAGCAACTCGACTAGCGGGGACACAGATACGCAGTATTTT	CTSNSTSGDTDTQYF
TRBD2	TRBJ2-3	TRBV7-2	NA	TGTGCCAGCAGCCGTGGGACTAGCGGGAGGGCCATAGATACGCAGTATTTT	CASSRGTSGRAIDTQYF
NA	TRBJ1-1	TRBV12-3/TRBV12-4	NA	TGTGCCAGCAGTTTAGCGCGAGGGGAATACGGCACTGAAGCTTTCTTT	CASSLARGEYGTEAFF
TRBD2	TRBJ2-1	TRBV20-1	few	TGCAGTGCTAGACTAGCGGGGGACAATGAGCAGTTCTTC	CSARLAGDNEQFF
NA	TRBJ2-7	TRBV15	NA	TGTGCCACCAGCAGACTGAGGGCCGACCACCCCTACGAGCAGTACTTC	CATSRLRADHPYEQYF
NA	TRBJ2-7	TRBV25-1	few	TGTGCCAGCTCTAGCGTGGAGGGGGCCTACGAGCAGTACTTC	CASSSVEGAYEQYF
NA	TRBJ2-1	TRBV2	few	TGTGCCAGCATCCAGGGGCGAGGATATGAGCAGTTCTTC	CASIQGRGYEQFF
TRBD1	TRBJ2-7	TRBV7-9	many	TGTGCCAGCAGCAAAAGGGACAGGACCGAGCAGTACTTC	CASSKRDRTEQYF
TRBD1	TRBJ2-5	TRBV5-1	NA	TGCGCCAGCACGACAGGGGGCGGCGAGACCCAGTACTTC	CASTTGGGETQYF
NA	TRBJ2-5	TRBV5-1	many	TGCGCCAGCAGCTTGAAGGGCGGACAAGAGACCCAGTACTTC	CASSLKGGQETQYF
NA	TRBJ1-1	TRBV20-1	few	TGCAGTGCTAGAAATATCGCTGAAGCTTTCTTT	CSARNIAEAFF
NA	TRBJ1-4	TRBV6-5	few	TGTGCCAGCAGTTCCATTGGGGGGGTGAACGAAAAACTGTTTTTT	CASSSIGGVNEKLFF
NA	TRBJ2-3	TRBV30	NA	TGTGCCTGGATGAAATCAGATACGCAGTATTTT	CAWMKSDTQYF
TRBD2	TRBJ2-7	TRBV6-1	few	TGTGCCAGCAGTCCCGGCGGGACTAGCGCAAAGCAGTACTTC	CASSPGGTSAKQYF
NA	TRBJ1-1	TRBV20-1	NA	TGCAGTCCTGTCCCATCAAACAGGGTAAGGACCCCTGAAGCTTTCTTT	CSPVPSNRVRTPEAFF
NA	TRBJ2-1	TRBV29-1	NA	TGCAGCGTTGCTCGCACTAGTCGGGGTGAGCAGTTCTTC	CSVARTSRGEQFF
TRBD2	TRBJ2-1	TRBV12-3/TRBV12-4	NA	TGTGCCAGCAGTTTAGCAGTCGGGACTAGCGGGGGTAGGAGGCAGTTCTTC	CASSLAVGTSGGRRQFF
NA	TRBJ2-3	TRBV20-1	few	TGCAGTGCCAAACCCCCGGGACACCCCACAGATACGCAGTATTTT	CSAKPPGHPTDTQYF
TRBD2	TRBJ2-7	TRBV10-3	NA	TGTGCCTTCAGTGAATCTTCGCGGGAGTGGGGCGAGCAGTACTTC	CAFSESSREWGEQYF
NA	TRBJ2-7	TRBV6-5	NA	TGTGCCAGCAGTTACTCTTTGACAGGCGTCTCCTACGAGCAGTACTTC	CASSYSLTGVSYEQYF
TRBD1	TRBJ2-7	TRBV9	NA	TGTGCCAGCACCAGAGCAGGGACAGGGGGCGTCTACGAGCAGTACTTC	CASTRAGTGGVYEQYF
NA	TRBJ2-5	TRBV7-2	few	TGTGCCAGCAGTCGCCCGGGGCATGAAGAGACCCAGTACTTC	CASSRPGHEETQYF
TRBD2	TRBJ2-3	TRBV20-1	few	TGCAGTGCCTTGACTAGCGGGGATACGCAGTATTTT	CSALTSGDTQYF
NA	TRBJ1-1	TRBV6-1	NA	TGTGCCAGCCCGCGTGGGGACACTGAAGCTTTCTTT	CASPRGDTEAFF